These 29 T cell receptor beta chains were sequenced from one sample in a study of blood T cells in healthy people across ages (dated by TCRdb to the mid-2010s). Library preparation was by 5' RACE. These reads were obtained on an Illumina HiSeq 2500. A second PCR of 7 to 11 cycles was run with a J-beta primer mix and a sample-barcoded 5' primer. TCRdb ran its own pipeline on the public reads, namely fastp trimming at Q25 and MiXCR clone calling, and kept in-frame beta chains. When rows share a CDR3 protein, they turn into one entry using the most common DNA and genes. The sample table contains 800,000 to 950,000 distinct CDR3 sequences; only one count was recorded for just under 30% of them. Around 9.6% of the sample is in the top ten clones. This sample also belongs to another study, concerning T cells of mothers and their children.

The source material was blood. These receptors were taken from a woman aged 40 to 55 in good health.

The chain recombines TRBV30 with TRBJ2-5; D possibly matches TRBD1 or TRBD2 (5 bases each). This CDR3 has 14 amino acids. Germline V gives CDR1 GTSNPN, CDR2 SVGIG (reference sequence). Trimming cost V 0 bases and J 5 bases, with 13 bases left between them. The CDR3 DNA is TGTGCCTGGAGTGTAAACCAAGAGGGGGAGACCCAGTACTTC. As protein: CAWSVNQEGETQYF.

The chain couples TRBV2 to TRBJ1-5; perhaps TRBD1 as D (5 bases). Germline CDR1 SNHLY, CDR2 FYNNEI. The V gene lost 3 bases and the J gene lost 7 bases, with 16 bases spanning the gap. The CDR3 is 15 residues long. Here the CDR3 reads CASSDLDRGRQPQHF. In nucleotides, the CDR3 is TGTGCCAGCAGTGACCTAGACAGAGGTCGACAGCCCCAGCATTTT.

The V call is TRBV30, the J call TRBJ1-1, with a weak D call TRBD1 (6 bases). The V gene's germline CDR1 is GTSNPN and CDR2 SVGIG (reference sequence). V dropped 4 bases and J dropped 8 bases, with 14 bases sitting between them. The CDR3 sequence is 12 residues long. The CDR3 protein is CAWTMGGPEAFF. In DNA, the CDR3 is TGTGCCTGGACCATGGGGGGGCCCGAAGCTTTCTTT.

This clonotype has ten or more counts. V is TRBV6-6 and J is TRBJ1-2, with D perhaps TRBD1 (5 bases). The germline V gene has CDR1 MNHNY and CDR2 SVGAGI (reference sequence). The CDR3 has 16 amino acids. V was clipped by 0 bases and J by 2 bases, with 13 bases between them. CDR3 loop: CASSYSGRVLNYGYTF. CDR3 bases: TGTGCCAGCAGTTACTCGGGCAGGGTCCTCAACTATGGCTACACCTTC.

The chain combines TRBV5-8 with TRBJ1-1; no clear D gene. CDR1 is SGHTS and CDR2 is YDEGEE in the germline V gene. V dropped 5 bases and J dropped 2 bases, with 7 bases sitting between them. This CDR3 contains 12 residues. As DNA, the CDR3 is TGTGCCAGCAGATCTGCCAACACTGAAGCTTTCTTT. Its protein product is CASRSANTEAFF.

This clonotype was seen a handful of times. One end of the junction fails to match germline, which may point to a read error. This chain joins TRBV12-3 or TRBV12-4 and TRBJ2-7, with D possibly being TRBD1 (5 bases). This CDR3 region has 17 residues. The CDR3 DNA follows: TGTGTCAGCAGTTCCGCCCCAGGGCTAACCCTCTCCTACGAGCAGTACTTC. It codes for CVSSSAPGLTLSYEQYF.

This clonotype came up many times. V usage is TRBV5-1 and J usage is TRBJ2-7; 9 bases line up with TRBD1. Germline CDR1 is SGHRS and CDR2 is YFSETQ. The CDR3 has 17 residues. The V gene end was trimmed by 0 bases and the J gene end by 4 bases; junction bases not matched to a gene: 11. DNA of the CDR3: TGCGCCAGCAGCTTGGGTGTAGGTGGGGACAGGGAGTACGAGCAGTACTTC. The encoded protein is CASSLGVGGDREYEQYF.

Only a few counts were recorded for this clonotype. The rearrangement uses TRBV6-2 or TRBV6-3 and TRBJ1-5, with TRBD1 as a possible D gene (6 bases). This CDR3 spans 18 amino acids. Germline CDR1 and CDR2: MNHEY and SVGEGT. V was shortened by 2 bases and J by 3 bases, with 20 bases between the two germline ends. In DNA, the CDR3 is TGTGCCAGCAGTTACCCTCGAGACAGGTTGGACATCAATCAGCCCCAGCATTTT. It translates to CASSYPRDRLDINQPQHF.

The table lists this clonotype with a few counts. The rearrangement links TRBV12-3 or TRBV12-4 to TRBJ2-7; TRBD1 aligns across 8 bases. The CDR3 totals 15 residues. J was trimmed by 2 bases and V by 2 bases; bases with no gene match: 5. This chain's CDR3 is CASSLRAGGPYEQYF. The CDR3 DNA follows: TGTGCCAGCAGTTTACGAGCAGGGGGCCCCTACGAGCAGTACTTC.

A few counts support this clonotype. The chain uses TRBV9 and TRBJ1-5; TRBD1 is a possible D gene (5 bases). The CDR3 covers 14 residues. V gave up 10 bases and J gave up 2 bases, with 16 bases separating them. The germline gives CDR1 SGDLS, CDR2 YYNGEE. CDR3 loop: CAARRQTGNQPQHF. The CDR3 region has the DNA TGTGCCGCCCGGCGACAGACGGGCAATCAGCCCCAGCATTTT.

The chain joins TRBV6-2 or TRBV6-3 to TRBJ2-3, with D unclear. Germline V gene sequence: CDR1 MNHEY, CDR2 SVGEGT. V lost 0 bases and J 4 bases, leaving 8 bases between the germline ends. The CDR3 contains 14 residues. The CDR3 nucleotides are TGTGCCAGCAGTTACTCTGGCCACTCAGATACGCAGTATTTT. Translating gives CASSYSGHSDTQYF.

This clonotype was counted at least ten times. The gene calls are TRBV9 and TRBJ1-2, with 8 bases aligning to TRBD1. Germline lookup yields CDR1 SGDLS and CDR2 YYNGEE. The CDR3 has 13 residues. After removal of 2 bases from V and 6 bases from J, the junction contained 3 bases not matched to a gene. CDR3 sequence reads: CASSVGTGDGYTF. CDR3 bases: TGTGCCAGCAGCGTTGGGACAGGTGATGGCTACACCTTC.

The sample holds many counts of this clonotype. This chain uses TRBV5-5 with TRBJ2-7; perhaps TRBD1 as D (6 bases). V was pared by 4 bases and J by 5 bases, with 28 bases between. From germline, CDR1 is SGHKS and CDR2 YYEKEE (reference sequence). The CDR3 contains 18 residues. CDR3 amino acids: CASSLRTGTHNTPNEQYF. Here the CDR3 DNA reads TGTGCCAGCAGCCTACGAACCGGGACACATAATACTCCTAACGAGCAGTACTTC.

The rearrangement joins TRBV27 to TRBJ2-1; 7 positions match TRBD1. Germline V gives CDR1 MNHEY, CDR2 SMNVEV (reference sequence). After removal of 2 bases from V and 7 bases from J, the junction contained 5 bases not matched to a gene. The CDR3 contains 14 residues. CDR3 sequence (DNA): TGTGCCAGCAGTTTAGGGACAGAATTAAATGAGCAGTTCTTC. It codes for CASSLGTELNEQFF.

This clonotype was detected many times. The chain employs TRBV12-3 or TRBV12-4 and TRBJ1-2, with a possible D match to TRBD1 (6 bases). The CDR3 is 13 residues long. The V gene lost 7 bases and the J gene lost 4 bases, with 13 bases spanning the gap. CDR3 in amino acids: CASNLGGFYGYTF. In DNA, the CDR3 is TGTGCCAGCAACCTAGGGGGGTTCTATGGCTACACCTTC.

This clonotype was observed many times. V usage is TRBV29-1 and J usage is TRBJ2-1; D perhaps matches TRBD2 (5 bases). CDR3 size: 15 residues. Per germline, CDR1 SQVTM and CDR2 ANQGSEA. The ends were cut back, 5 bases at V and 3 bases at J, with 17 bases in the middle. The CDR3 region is CSVQFAYAGYNEQFF. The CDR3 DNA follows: TGCAGCGTTCAATTCGCGTATGCGGGCTACAATGAGCAGTTCTTC.

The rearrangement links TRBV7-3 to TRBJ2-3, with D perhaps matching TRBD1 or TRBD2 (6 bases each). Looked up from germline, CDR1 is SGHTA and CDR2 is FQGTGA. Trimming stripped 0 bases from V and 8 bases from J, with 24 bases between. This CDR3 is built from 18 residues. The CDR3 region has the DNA TGTGCCAGCAGCTTAACCCCATACCTGGCGGGGAAAGGGGGTACGCAGTATTTT. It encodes CASSLTPYLAGKGGTQYF.

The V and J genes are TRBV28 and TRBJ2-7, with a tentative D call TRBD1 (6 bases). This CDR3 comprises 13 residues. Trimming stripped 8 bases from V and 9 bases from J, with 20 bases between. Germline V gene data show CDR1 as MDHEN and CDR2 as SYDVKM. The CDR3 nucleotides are TGTGCCAGCGGCCAGGACAGTGCTAAGGGGCAGTACTTC. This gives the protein CASGQDSAKGQYF.

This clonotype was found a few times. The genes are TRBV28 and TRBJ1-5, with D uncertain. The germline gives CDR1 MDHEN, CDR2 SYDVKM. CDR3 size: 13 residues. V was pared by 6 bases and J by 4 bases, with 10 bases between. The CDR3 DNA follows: TGTGCCAGCAGACGACCGGTAAATCAGCCCCAGCATTTT. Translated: CASRRPVNQPQHF.

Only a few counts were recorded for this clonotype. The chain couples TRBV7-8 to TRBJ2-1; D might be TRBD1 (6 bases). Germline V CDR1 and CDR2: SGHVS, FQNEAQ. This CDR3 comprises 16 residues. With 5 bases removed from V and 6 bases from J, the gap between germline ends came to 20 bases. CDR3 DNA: TGTGCCAGCAGCAGTGATCTTTACCCCAGGGGCAATGAGCAGTTCTTC. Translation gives CASSSDLYPRGNEQFF. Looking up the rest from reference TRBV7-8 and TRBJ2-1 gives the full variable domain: GAGVSQSPRYKVAKRGQDVALRCDPISGHVSLFWYQQALGQGPEFLTYFQNEAQLDKSGLPSDRFFAERPEGSVSTLKIQRTQQEDSAVYLCASSSDLYPRGNEQFFGPGTRLTVL.

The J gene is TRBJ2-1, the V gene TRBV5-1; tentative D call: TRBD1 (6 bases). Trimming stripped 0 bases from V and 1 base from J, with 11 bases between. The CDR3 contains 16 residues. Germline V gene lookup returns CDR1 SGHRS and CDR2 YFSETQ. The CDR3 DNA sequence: TGCGCCAGCAGCTTGGTAGGGGGTTTGTCCTACAATGAGCAGTTCTTC. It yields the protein CASSLVGGLSYNEQFF.

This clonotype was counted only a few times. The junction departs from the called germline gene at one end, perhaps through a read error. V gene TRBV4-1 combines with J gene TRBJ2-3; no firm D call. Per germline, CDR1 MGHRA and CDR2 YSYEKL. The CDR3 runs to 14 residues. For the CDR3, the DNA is TGCGCCAGCAGCCAACCGGGTAACACAGATACACAGTATTTT. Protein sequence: CASSQPGNTDTQYF.

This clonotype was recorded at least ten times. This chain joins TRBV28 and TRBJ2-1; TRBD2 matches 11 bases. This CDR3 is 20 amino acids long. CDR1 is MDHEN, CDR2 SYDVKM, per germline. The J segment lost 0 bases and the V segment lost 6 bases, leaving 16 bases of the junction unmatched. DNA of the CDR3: TGTGCCAGCAGCCGCCGAGGGACTAGCGGTTATCAAAGCTCCTACAATGAGCAGTTCTTC. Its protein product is CASSRRGTSGYQSSYNEQFF.

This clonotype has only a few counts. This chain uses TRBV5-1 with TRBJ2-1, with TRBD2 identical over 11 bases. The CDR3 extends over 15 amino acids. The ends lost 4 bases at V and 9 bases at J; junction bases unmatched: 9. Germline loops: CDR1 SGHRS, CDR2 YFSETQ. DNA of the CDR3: TGCGCCAGCAGCCCTACTAGCGGGGGAAGGGTTGAGCAGTTCTTC. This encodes CASSPTSGGRVEQFF.

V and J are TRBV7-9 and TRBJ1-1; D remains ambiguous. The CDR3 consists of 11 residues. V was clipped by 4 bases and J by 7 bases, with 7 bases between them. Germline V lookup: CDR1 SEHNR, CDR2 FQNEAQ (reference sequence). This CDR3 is CASSSLNEAFF. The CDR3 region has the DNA TGTGCCAGCAGCTCGTTAAATGAAGCTTTCTTT.

The CDR3: CASSQGPKGNGNGELFF. The CDR3, as DNA: TGCGCCAGCAGCCAAGGGCCGAAGGGCAACGGGAACGGGGAGCTGTTTTTT. This chain uses TRBV4-3 with TRBJ2-2, with D maybe TRBD2 (5 bases). The CDR3 has 17 residues. In germline, CDR1 is LGHNA, CDR2 YSLEER. V lost 1 base to trimming and J lost 7 bases, with 19 bases between them.

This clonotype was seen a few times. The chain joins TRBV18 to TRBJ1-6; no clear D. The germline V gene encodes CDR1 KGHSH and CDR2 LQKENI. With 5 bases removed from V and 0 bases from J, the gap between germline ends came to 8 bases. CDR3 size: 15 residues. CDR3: CASSSMSSYNSPLHF. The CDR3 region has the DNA TGTGCCAGCTCATCGATGAGCTCCTATAATTCACCCCTCCACTTT.

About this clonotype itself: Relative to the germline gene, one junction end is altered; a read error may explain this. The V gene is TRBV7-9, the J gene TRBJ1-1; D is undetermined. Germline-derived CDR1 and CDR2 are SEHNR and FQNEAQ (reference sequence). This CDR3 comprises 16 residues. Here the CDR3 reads CASSPFSSTENTGAFF. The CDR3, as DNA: TGTGCCAGCAGCCCCTTTTCTTCGACCGAGAACACTGGAGCTTTCTTT.

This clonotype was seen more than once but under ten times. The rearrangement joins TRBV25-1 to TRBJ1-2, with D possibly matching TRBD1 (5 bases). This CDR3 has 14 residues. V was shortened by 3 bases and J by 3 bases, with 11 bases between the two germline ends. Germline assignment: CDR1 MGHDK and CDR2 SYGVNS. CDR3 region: CASSDFREYYGYTF. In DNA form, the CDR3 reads TGTGCCAGCAGTGACTTCAGGGAATACTATGGCTACACCTTC.